This T cell receptor beta chain was recorded in a study of blood T cell repertoires in COVID-19. Study-level background: The United States, Italy and Spain were the sources of the acute and convalescent COVID-19 samples.

Generated by immunoSEQ multiplex PCR, the TCRdb table keeps only in-frame clones and is missing some. The sample lists around 160,000 clones, just under 80% occurring once. Between the trimmed V and J ends, which lost 8 bases and 2 bases, there was a span of 9 bases. Germline V lookup: CDR1 SNHLY, CDR2 FYNNEI. The CDR3 has 12 residues. The sequenced sample was peripheral blood. This clonotype originated in a woman at least 80 years old with acute or convalescent COVID-19. The rearrangement links TRBV2 to TRBJ2-5; tentative D call: TRBD2 (6 bases). As DNA, the CDR3 is TGTGCCAGCGGGGAGGTTCAAGAGACCCAGTACTTC. This translates into CASGEVQETQYF.